A selection of T cell receptor beta chains follows, all from one sample in a study of T cell responses to AZD1222 COVID-19 vaccine. TCRdb's copy holds only in-frame clones and misses some; the assay was immunoSEQ multiplex PCR. The sample yields 99,000 or so clones, approximately 88% seen once. The sequenced sample was peripheral blood, obtained on day 0 of AZD1222 vaccination. The source is an adult in good health. Both conserved end residues are part of each CDR3. The order of the fields is V gene, J gene, CDR3 protein.

>TRBV6-5|TRBJ2-2
CASSEGITGELFF
>TRBV28|TRBJ1-5
CASSLFGTGLSHQPQHF
>TRBV9|TRBJ2-1
CASSPRRDLPYNEQFF
>TRBV11-2|TRBJ2-5
CASSPSGIPLETQYF
>TRBV4-3|TRBJ1-2
CASSQIPRDPGDYGYTF
>TRBV30|TRBJ1-5
CAWSLGANQPQHF
>TRBV19|TRBJ2-7
CASRVDRGSREQYF
>TRBV9|TRBJ2-3
CASSVKGPNTDTQYF
>TRBV5-6|TRBJ1-5
CASNLFGENQPQHF
>TRBV7-3|TRBJ1-2
CASRLPDRAGGYTF
>TRBV5-1|TRBJ1-3
CASSWGQSGASGNTIYF
>TRBV9|TRBJ2-3
CASSVGQGRTDTQYF
>TRBV25-1|TRBJ1-5
CASSVGGSLNQPQHF
>TRBV5-1|TRBJ1-2
CASSETGPRSGYGYTF
>TRBV10-3|TRBJ1-1
CAISDSVEAFF
>TRBV7-4|TRBJ2-2
CASSLIPPGELFF
>TRBV4-1|TRBJ2-7
CASRPRAGVDEQYF
>TRBV4-2|TRBJ1-2
CASSPRAGQIYGYTF
>TRBV5-1|TRBJ1-6
CATKGGHNNSPLHF
>TRBV4-3|TRBJ1-2
CASSPSPVETYGYTF
>TRBV6-6|TRBJ1-2
CASSYGGNYGYTF
>TRBV6-1|TRBJ1-2
CASSVGDFYGYTF
>TRBV30|TRBJ1-1
CAGIKQGAPREAEAFF
>TRBV5-5|TRBJ1-2
CASSSSPESGTGYGYTF
>TRBV24-1|TRBJ2-2
CATSDHRETGELFF
>TRBV28|TRBJ1-1
CASSYRNTEAFF